This TCR beta chain was identified in a study of tumor-infiltrating lymphocytes in primary liver carcinoma. Germline values: CDR1 MGHRA, CDR2 YSYEKL. Trimming took off 1 base at V and 4 bases at J, with 11 bases between the two ends. The CDR3 extends over 14 amino acids. Germline DNA was also extracted, and blood RNA derived from unsorted whole blood. TCR beta cDNA came from about 500 ng total RNA, primed with a constant-region primer. Slightly modified ARM-PCR served as the procedure for the TCR beta libraries. These libraries came from three rounds of nested multiplex PCR. TRBV1-TRBV30 forward primers paired with a C-beta reverse primer drove the first two PCR rounds, 10 cycles each. One entry per CDR3 protein results from TCRdb running MiXCR on the multiplex PCR reads. Found here are a few hundred thousand distinct CDR3 sequences, 58% of them singletons; the top ten hold about 18%.

This TCR derives from a woman aged 25 to 39 with primary liver carcinoma and hepatitis B virus infection. The sample taken for sequencing was peripheral blood. The chain uses TRBV4-1 and TRBJ2-7; no firm D call. As DNA, the CDR3 is TGCGCCAGCAGCCAAGCTGGCCGGCCATACGAGCAGTACTTC. Encoded protein: CASSQAGRPYEQYF.